The clone carrying this TCR beta chain was counted a few times. After constant-region reverse-primer amplification, full-length variable regions underwent semi-nested PCR with Nested Universal Primer A. TCRdb reanalysed the 5' RACE reads using MiXCR and keeps one entry per CDR3 protein. Here the sample spans 55,000 to 75,000 distinct CDR3 sequences, almost 30% being singletons. This CDR3 comprises 15 residues. Per germline, CDR1 SGHRS and CDR2 YFSETQ. With 4 bases clipped from V and 4 bases from J, the junction kept 6 bases outside the gene matches. This TCR came from a female donor with breast cancer. The specimen sequenced was tumor-infiltrating naive CD4+ T cells sorted from the breast tumor. The subset is: naive CD4+ T cells, CD4+CD45RA+CD25-. The chain couples TRBV5-1 to TRBJ2-2; 8 bases align to TRBD2. Here the CDR3 reads CASSPRGGRTGELFF. In nucleotides, the CDR3 is TGCGCCAGCAGCCCCCGGGGGGGCCGCACCGGGGAGCTGTTTTTT.